Presented here are 30 T cell receptor beta chains from one specimen sequenced in a study of T-cell memory formation after mild COVID-19. TCRdb called the 5' RACE reads again in MiXCR, with one record for every CDR3 protein. The sample holds roughly 180,000 distinct CDR3 sequences; about 18% are singletons and the top ten take 3.9%. Sample: PBMCs or a T cell subset sorted from them (not recorded which). These receptors were taken from a man younger than 35 who had mild COVID-19 (a few samples of this study predate the infection). Cell type and time point are not known.

This clonotype was detected only a few times. The chain links TRBV27 to TRBJ2-7; 7 bases fit TRBD2. This CDR3 has 12 residues. Germline V gives CDR1 MNHEY, CDR2 SMNVEV (reference sequence). The ends lost 2 bases at V and 12 bases at J; junction bases unmatched: 7. As DNA, the CDR3 is TGTGCCAGCAGTTTAATAGCGGGCCCGCTGTACTTC. Translation gives CASSLIAGPLYF.

This clonotype was counted between two and nine times. This rearrangement joins TRBV12-3 or TRBV12-4 to TRBJ2-3; 9 bases match TRBD1. The CDR3 extends over 14 amino acids. V was pared by 6 bases and J by 4 bases, with 5 bases of the junction left unmatched. The chain's CDR3 is CASSRQGDADTQYF. The CDR3, as DNA: TGTGCCAGCAGCCGACAGGGGGACGCAGATACGCAGTATTTT.

V is TRBV5-1 and J is TRBJ1-5; D is possibly TRBD1 (5 bases). V gave up 4 bases and J gave up 0 bases, with 14 bases separating them. The CDR3 consists of 16 residues. The germline gives CDR1 SGHRS, CDR2 YFSETQ. As DNA, the CDR3 is TGCGCCAGCAGCCCCCTGGGGGGGGGTAGCAATCAGCCCCAGCATTTT. Amino acid sequence: CASSPLGGGSNQPQHF. The full variable domain, rest sourced from reference TRBV5-1 and TRBJ1-5, is KAGVTQTPRYLIKTRGQQVTLSCSPISGHRSVSWYQQTPGQGLQFLFEYFSETQRNKGNFPGRFSGRQFSNSRSEMNVSTLELGDSALYLCASSPLGGGSNQPQHFGDGTRLSIL.

The J gene is TRBJ1-1, the V gene TRBV28; D may be TRBD1 (5 bases). Between the trimmed V and J ends, which lost 7 bases and 0 bases, there was a span of 15 bases. The CDR3 totals 15 residues. Germline lookup yields CDR1 MDHEN and CDR2 SYDVKM. Written as DNA, the CDR3 is TGTGCCAGCACGCCGGGGGGTTACATGAACACTGAAGCTTTCTTT. Amino acids: CASTPGGYMNTEAFF. Full variable domain (rest looked up from reference TRBV28 and TRBJ1-1): DVKVTQSSRYLVKRTGEKVFLECVQDMDHENMFWYRQDPGLGLRLIYFSYDVKMKEKGDIPEGYSVSREKKERFSLILESASTNQTSMYLCASTPGGYMNTEAFFGQGTRLTVV.

This clonotype came up a few times. The V gene is TRBV20-1, the J gene TRBJ1-1; D is ambiguous. Looked up from germline, CDR1 is DFQATT and CDR2 is SNEGSKA (reference sequence). The CDR3 extends over 15 amino acids. V was pared by 1 base and J by 6 bases, with 18 bases between. The CDR3 DNA reads as TGCAGTGCTAGAGCCGAGGTCCGACCGCGCCCTGAAGCTTTCTTT. It codes for CSARAEVRPRPEAFF.

V is TRBV10-3 and J is TRBJ1-2, with 10 bases aligning to TRBD1. There are 14 residues in the CDR3. Germline V gene data show CDR1 as ENHRY and CDR2 as SYGVKD. V was clipped by 3 bases and J by 3 bases; unmatched bases: 1. CDR3 nucleotides: TGTGCCATCAGTGACGGGACAGGGGACTATGGCTACACCTTC. Translating gives CAISDGTGDYGYTF.

The chain uses TRBV5-1 and TRBJ2-7; 10 bases match TRBD1. Trimming removed 4 bases from V and 13 bases from J; junction bases left unmatched: 11. The CDR3 spans 13 residues. Germline CDR1 is SGHRS and CDR2 is YFSETQ. The CDR3 region is CASSGGQGRDHYF. In DNA form, the CDR3 reads TGCGCCAGCAGCGGGGGACAGGGGCGTGATCATTACTTC.

The CDR3 is CASSPLGGTEAFF. In nucleotides, the CDR3 is TGTGCCAGCAGCCCCTTGGGGGGGACTGAAGCTTTCTTT. V gene TRBV5-6 combines with J gene TRBJ1-1; weak D call: TRBD1 (5 bases). There are 13 residues in the CDR3. V was pared by 4 bases and J by 5 bases, with 12 bases between. Per the germline V gene, CDR1 is SGHDT and CDR2 is YYEEEE.

This clonotype was observed once. The chain employs TRBV14 and TRBJ1-1; tentative D call: TRBD1 (6 bases). V was cut by 5 bases and J by 5 bases, with 12 bases left in between. From germline, CDR1 is SGHDN and CDR2 FVKESK. The CDR3 has 13 residues. The CDR3 region has the DNA TGTGCCAGCAGCAAACGGGGGCGGACTGAAGCTTTCTTT. This encodes CASSKRGRTEAFF. Using reference TRBV14 and TRBJ1-1 for the parts outside the CDR3, the full variable domain is EAGVTQFPSHSVIEKGQTVTLRCDPISGHDNLYWYRRVMGKEIKFLLHFVKESKQDESGMPNNRFLAERTGGTYSTLKVQPAELEDSGVYFCASSKRGRTEAFFGQGTRLTVV.

This clonotype was seen a few times. The rearrangement links TRBV20-1 to TRBJ2-1; TRBD2 matches 9 bases. V lost 3 bases and J lost 9; bases outside the gene matches: 9. The CDR3 spans 14 residues. Germline-derived CDR1 and CDR2 are DFQATT and SNEGSKA (reference sequence). DNA of the CDR3: TGCAGTGCTAGGGTTCTAGCGGGGAAGGGTGAGCAGTTCTTC. Its protein is CSARVLAGKGEQFF.

V gene TRBV12-3 or TRBV12-4 combines with J gene TRBJ2-6; D remains unclear. The CDR3 is 13 residues long. V was clipped by 8 bases and J by 2 bases, with 7 bases between them. DNA of the CDR3: TGTGCCAGCCGAATTACTGGGGCCAACGTCCTGACTTTC. It specifies CASRITGANVLTF.

The gene calls are TRBV5-6 and TRBJ2-3, with D possibly being TRBD1 or TRBD2 (5 bases each). The CDR3 is 17 amino acids. Trimming removed 0 bases from V and 0 bases from J, with 14 bases in between. CDR1 and CDR2 (germline): SGHDT, YYEEEE. CDR3 protein: CASSLAGLPDSTDTQYF. The CDR3 bases are TGTGCCAGCAGCTTGGCGGGGCTTCCCGATAGCACAGATACGCAGTATTTT.

The chain has TRBV28 and TRBJ2-7, with 8 bases that match TRBD1. CDR3 length: 16 residues. Germline V gene data show CDR1 as MDHEN and CDR2 as SYDVKM. V lost 3 bases and J lost 2; bases outside the gene matches: 9. CDR3 region: CASSFGGRGQAYEQYV. CDR3 in DNA: TGTGCCAGCAGTTTCGGGGGAAGGGGACAGGCCTACGAGCAGTACGTC.

This clonotype was counted ten times or more. The chain couples TRBV27 to TRBJ2-2; D remains ambiguous. CDR1 and CDR2 from the germline V gene are MNHEY and SMNVEV (reference sequence). CDR3 length equals 15 residues. V was shortened by 5 bases and J by 0 bases, with 10 bases between the two germline ends. The CDR3 reads CASSTNGPNTGELFF. DNA of the CDR3: TGTGCCAGCAGTACCAATGGGCCGAACACCGGGGAGCTGTTTTTT.

The CDR3 sequence is CASSDIQETQYF. In DNA, the CDR3 is TGTGCCAGCAGCGACATCCAAGAGACCCAGTACTTC. V and J are TRBV7-6 and TRBJ2-5; no clear D gene. The CDR3 is 12 amino acids. Between the trimmed V and J ends, which lost 5 bases and 1 base, there was a span of 5 bases. The germline gives CDR1 SGHVS, CDR2 FNYEAQ.

V and J are TRBV2 and TRBJ2-5, with D maybe TRBD2 (5 bases). Germline assignment: CDR1 SNHLY and CDR2 FYNNEI. This CDR3 is built from 12 residues. Trimming removed 9 bases from V and 1 base from J, with 9 bases in between. The DNA of the CDR3 is TGTGCCAGTGGCGGGCCCCAAGAGACCCAGTACTTC. Protein product: CASGGPQETQYF.

A few counts support this clonotype. V usage is TRBV7-3 and J usage is TRBJ2-2; D is possibly TRBD1 (6 bases). This CDR3 spans 16 amino acids. Deletions cut 1 base from V and 6 bases from J, with 15 bases between. Germline-derived CDR1 and CDR2 are SGHTA and FQGTGA. The CDR3 bases are TGTGCCAGCAGCTTAAACATGGCAGGGGACGCCGGGGAGCTGTTTTTT. It translates to CASSLNMAGDAGELFF. Full variable domain (rest looked up from reference TRBV7-3 and TRBJ2-2): GAGVSQTPSNKVTEKGKYVELRCDPISGHTALYWYRQSLGQGPEFLIYFQGTGAADDSGLPNDRFFAVRPEGSVSTLKIQRTERGDSAVYLCASSLNMAGDAGELFFGEGSRLTVL.

This clonotype has only a few counts. This chain uses TRBV6-6 with TRBJ2-7; perhaps TRBD2 as D (6 bases). CDR1 is MNHNY, CDR2 SVGAGI, per germline (reference sequence). Trimming removed 6 bases from V and 4 bases from J, with 19 bases in between. This CDR3 spans 15 amino acids. As DNA, the CDR3 is TGTGCCAGCAGAAATACCCAAGGGACTTTATACGAGCAGTACGTC. Amino acids: CASRNTQGTLYEQYV.

There are a few counts of this clonotype. The chain uses TRBV4-2 and TRBJ1-2; 7 bases line up with TRBD1. There are 16 residues in the CDR3. Germline lookup yields CDR1 LGHNA and CDR2 YNFKEQ. After removal of 4 bases from V and 8 bases from J, the junction contained 16 bases not matched to a gene. CDR3 coding DNA: TGTGCCAGCAGCCCAAGATACGGGACAGAATGGTCCGGCTACACCTTC. Its protein product is CASSPRYGTEWSGYTF.

The rearrangement joins TRBV24-1 to TRBJ2-5, with D unresolved. CDR3 length: 14 amino acids. Trimming shortened V by 3 bases and J by 4 bases, and 11 bases separated the two germline ends. Germline V gene sequence: CDR1 KGHDR, CDR2 SFDVKD. DNA of the CDR3: TGTGCCACCAGTGATGGGGTCGGGTCAGAGACCCAGTACTTC. Translation: CATSDGVGSETQYF.

This clonotype has just a few counts. The J gene is TRBJ1-2, the V gene TRBV7-9; D gene uncertain. Germline loops: CDR1 SEHNR, CDR2 FQNEAQ (reference sequence). The CDR3 runs 12 residues. The germline V and J ends were trimmed by 5 bases and 5 bases, with 9 bases remaining between them. CDR3 sequence: CASSPPEYGYTF. The CDR3 nucleotides read TGTGCCAGCAGCCCCCCTGAATATGGCTACACCTTC.

V gene TRBV24-1 combines with J gene TRBJ1-1; unclear D gene. Germline V gives CDR1 KGHDR, CDR2 SFDVKD. Trimming took off 2 bases at V and 5 bases at J, with 8 bases between the two ends. The CDR3 length is 13 residues. CDR3 loop: CATSDCRRTEAFF. Written as DNA, the CDR3 is TGTGCCACCAGTGATTGTAGAAGGACTGAAGCTTTCTTT.

This clonotype was observed a handful of times. This CDR3 reads CASSQGGQKQPQHF. In DNA, the CDR3 is TGTGCCAGCAGCCAAGGGGGGCAGAAGCAGCCCCAGCATTTT. The J gene is TRBJ1-5, the V gene TRBV3-1, with D maybe TRBD1 (6 bases). Germline CDR1 reads LGHDT; CDR2 reads YNNKEL (reference sequence). The CDR3 spans 14 residues. Between the trimmed V and J ends, which lost 1 base and 7 bases, there was a span of 11 bases. The entire variable domain, with the rest obtained from reference TRBV3-1 and TRBJ1-5, is as follows: DTAVSQTPKYLVTQMGNDKSIKCEQNLGHDTMYWYKQDSKKFLKIMFSYNNKELIINETVPNRFSPKSPDKAHLNLHINSLELGDSAVYFCASSQGGQKQPQHFGDGTRLSIL.

This sequence joins TRBV10-1 and TRBJ1-4; a weak D match, TRBD1 (5 bases). V was clipped by 8 bases and J by 7 bases, with 17 bases between them. Germline values: CDR1 WNHNN, CDR2 SYGVQD (reference sequence). The CDR3 extends over 14 amino acids. CDR3 amino acids: CASRRGQGGEKLFF. The CDR3 coding sequence is TGCGCCAGCCGGCGGGGCCAGGGTGGTGAAAAACTGTTTTTT.

A few counts support this clonotype. The chain employs TRBV5-5 and TRBJ2-2, with D possibly matching TRBD2 (5 bases). The germline V gene has CDR1 SGHKS and CDR2 YYEKEE (reference sequence). The CDR3 totals 15 residues. The V and J ends lost 0 bases and 3 bases respectively, with 9 bases between them. CDR3 amino acids: CASSLGTWDTGELFF. The DNA for the CDR3 is TGTGCCAGCAGCTTGGGGACTTGGGACACCGGGGAGCTGTTTTTT.

This clonotype was observed a handful of times. The chain employs TRBV6-5 and TRBJ1-3; possibly TRBD1 for D (5 bases). V was clipped by 0 bases and J by 8 bases, with 11 bases between them. This CDR3 comprises 14 residues. CDR1 MNHEY and CDR2 SVGAGI come from the germline V gene. The CDR3 is CASSYSAGPDTIYF. Here the CDR3 DNA reads TGTGCCAGCAGTTACTCGGCAGGGCCAGACACCATATATTTT.

The chain combines TRBV4-2 with TRBJ1-1, with D tentatively TRBD1 (6 bases). This CDR3 spans 14 amino acids. CDR1 and CDR2 (germline): LGHNA, YNFKEQ. Trimming cost V 4 bases and J 3 bases, with 12 bases left between them. CDR3 nucleotides: TGTGCCAGCAGCCTTGGCCAGGGGCACACTGAAGCTTTCTTT. Its translation: CASSLGQGHTEAFF.

This clonotype was recorded many times. This chain connects TRBV20-1 to TRBJ2-5, with 7 bases that match TRBD2. The CDR3 consists of 15 residues. Germline lookup yields CDR1 DFQATT and CDR2 SNEGSKA (reference sequence). V was pared by 0 bases and J by 1 base, with 5 bases of the junction left unmatched. CDR3 region: CSARDNLAVQETQYF. CDR3 DNA: TGCAGTGCTAGAGATAACCTAGCGGTCCAAGAGACCCAGTACTTC.

The genes are TRBV6-1 and TRBJ1-6, with D unresolved. This CDR3 region has 14 residues. The germline V gene encodes CDR1 MNHNS and CDR2 SASEGT. The ends were cut back, 8 bases at V and 7 bases at J, with 15 bases in the middle. The CDR3 DNA reads as TGTGCCAGCGGAGTTATTACAACGAATTCACCCCTCCACTTT. Protein: CASGVITTNSPLHF.

The chain joins TRBV7-3 to TRBJ2-1; D is unresolved. The V end lost 3 bases, the J end lost 6 bases, and 9 bases lay between the germline ends. The CDR3 totals 13 residues. The germline gives CDR1 SGHTA, CDR2 FQGTGA. In DNA, the CDR3 is TGTGCCAGCAGCTTGCACCCGCTCAATGAGCAGTTCTTC. This encodes CASSLHPLNEQFF.